This entry lists 26 T cell receptor beta chains sequenced from one sample in a study of blood T cell repertoires in COVID-19. Here immunoSEQ multiplex PCR was the method, and the copy in TCRdb shows in-frame clones only, minus some. The sample has around 100,000 clones, 80% to 95% seen once. The sample was peripheral blood. The receptors here all came from a man aged 45-65 years with active COVID-19.

The chain joins TRBV5-4 to TRBJ1-2; possibly TRBD1 for D (5 bases). Trimming cost V 0 bases and J 8 bases, with 14 bases left between them. The CDR3 totals 14 residues. Germline assignment: CDR1 SGHNT and CDR2 YYREEE (reference sequence). Written as DNA, the CDR3 is TGTGCCAGCAGCTTGGTGGGGCGGGGCTGGGGCTACACCTTC. Translating gives CASSLVGRGWGYTF.

The chain has TRBV24-1 and TRBJ2-5, with 7 bases identical to TRBD2. CDR3 length: 16 residues. The germline V gene has CDR1 KGHDR and CDR2 SFDVKD. V was pared by 1 base and J by 2 bases, with 6 bases of the junction left unmatched. The CDR3 DNA reads TGTGCCACCAGTGATTTTGGGAGGGGAGAACAAGAGACCCAGTACTTC. Residues: CATSDFGRGEQETQYF.

The V call is TRBV11-2, the J call TRBJ2-6, with unresolved D. This CDR3 is 17 amino acids long. The germline gives CDR1 SGHAT, CDR2 FQNNGV. V shed 4 bases and J shed 0 bases, with 13 bases lying between them. The CDR3 coding sequence is TGTGCCAGCAGCTCCCAGTGGCTGAACTCTGGGGCCAACGTCCTGACTTTC. Translating it yields CASSSQWLNSGANVLTF.

The rearrangement uses TRBV4-1 and TRBJ2-2; the match to TRBD2 covers 9 bases. Trimming took 1 base from V and 2 from J; bases not matched to a gene: 2. The CDR3 loop spans 16 amino acids. CDR1 is MGHRA and CDR2 is YSYEKL in the germline V gene. CDR3 residues: CASSQGSGGNTGELFF. CDR3 DNA: TGCGCCAGCAGCCAAGGTAGCGGGGGAAACACCGGGGAGCTGTTTTTT.

The gene calls are TRBV4-1 and TRBJ2-1; TRBD2 aligns across 11 bases. J gave up 7 bases and V 4 bases, and 6 bases lay outside the gene matches. The CDR3 extends over 15 amino acids. Germline loops: CDR1 MGHRA, CDR2 YSYEKL. This CDR3 reads CASSPGLAGENEQFF. The CDR3 DNA follows: TGCGCCAGCAGCCCCGGACTAGCGGGTGAGAATGAGCAGTTCTTC.

The chain uses TRBV30 and TRBJ2-3; 12 nucleotides line up with TRBD2. The V segment lost 5 bases and the J segment 4 bases; nucleotides outside the gene matches: 4. Per germline, CDR1 GTSNPN and CDR2 SVGIG (reference sequence). This CDR3 spans 14 amino acids. CDR3 sequence (DNA): TGTGCCTGGGGGGGACTAGCGGGTGCAGATACGCAGTATTTT. Protein sequence: CAWGGLAGADTQYF.

CDR3 sequence reads: CASSLVRGQETQYF. CDR3 DNA: TGCGCCAGCAGCTTGGTTCGGGGCCAAGAGACCCAGTACTTC. The chain has TRBV5-1 and TRBJ2-5; possible D gene TRBD2, 5 bases. The length of the CDR3 is 14 residues. Trimming stripped 0 bases from V and 1 base from J, with 7 bases between. Germline lookup yields CDR1 SGHRS and CDR2 YFSETQ.

The chain has TRBV6-1 and TRBJ2-1; the match to TRBD2 covers 9 bases. Germline V lookup: CDR1 MNHNS, CDR2 SASEGT. The trim removed 0 bases at V and 3 bases at J, leaving 0 bases unmatched. The CDR3 is 15 residues long. The CDR3 region is CASSEASGGYNEQFF. The CDR3 region has the DNA TGTGCCAGCAGTGAAGCTAGCGGGGGCTACAATGAGCAGTTCTTC.

The rearrangement links TRBV29-1 to TRBJ1-2; the D gene is possibly TRBD1 (5 bases). The germline gives CDR1 SQVTM, CDR2 ANQGSEA. The CDR3 loop spans 14 amino acids. V was trimmed by 2 bases and J by 1 base, leaving 11 bases between them. The chain's CDR3 is CSVERGDFNYGYTF. The CDR3 DNA is TGCAGCGTTGAACGGGGGGATTTTAACTATGGCTACACCTTC.

The CDR3 loop is CASSYSRDSEKLFF. CDR3 nucleotide sequence: TGTGCCAGCAGTTACTCACGGGACAGCGAAAAACTGTTTTTT. V and J are TRBV6-6 and TRBJ1-4, with 7 nucleotides matching TRBD1. This CDR3 region has 14 residues. V lost 0 bases, J lost 8 bases, and 3 bases stayed unmatched. Germline CDR1 is MNHNY and CDR2 is SVGAGI (reference sequence).

The chain uses TRBV5-1 and TRBJ2-3; 14 nucleotides match TRBD2. J gave up 4 bases and V 0 bases, and 4 bases lay outside the gene matches. The CDR3 extends over 17 amino acids. Per the germline V gene, CDR1 is SGHRS and CDR2 is YFSETQ. The CDR3 region has the DNA TGCGCCAGCAGCTTGGAGACTAGCGGGAGGGCCCCAGATACGCAGTATTTT. Translation: CASSLETSGRAPDTQYF.

This chain connects TRBV6-5 to TRBJ1-5, with D perhaps matching TRBD1 (5 bases). Trimming took off 5 bases at V and 0 bases at J, with 11 bases between the two ends. In germline, CDR1 is MNHEY, CDR2 SVGAGI. The CDR3 has 15 residues. CDR3: CASSTRQNSNQPQHF. As DNA, the CDR3 is TGTGCCAGCAGTACCCGACAGAATAGCAATCAGCCCCAGCATTTT.

This chain uses TRBV14 with TRBJ2-3; TRBD2 matches 14 bases. This CDR3 spans 17 amino acids. CDR1 and CDR2 from the germline V gene are SGHDN and FVKESK. V lost 4 bases and J lost 0; bases outside the gene matches: 3. In nucleotides, the CDR3 is TGTGCCAGCAGCCCGTGGACTAGCGGGGGGAGCACAGATACGCAGTATTTT. This sequence encodes CASSPWTSGGSTDTQYF.

The V gene is TRBV7-8, the J gene TRBJ2-2; TRBD2 agrees at 7 bases. Per germline, CDR1 SGHVS and CDR2 FQNEAQ. V lost 4 bases to trimming and J lost 0 bases; unmatched junction nucleotides: 5. CDR3 length equals 16 residues. In nucleotides, the CDR3 is TGTGCCAGCAGCTCCCTAGCGGCCTCGAACACCGGGGAGCTGTTTTTT. This encodes CASSSLAASNTGELFF.

The chain carries TRBV5-1 and TRBJ1-1, with TRBD1 matching 7 bases. V was pared by 4 bases and J by 1 base, with 16 bases of the junction left unmatched. The V gene's germline CDR1 is SGHRS and CDR2 YFSETQ. This CDR3 spans 18 amino acids. DNA of the CDR3: TGCGCCAGCAGCCAAAGGGGTGGGGACAGCGAGTGGAACACTGAAGCTTTCTTT. Encoded protein: CASSQRGGDSEWNTEAFF.

This chain connects TRBV4-1 to TRBJ2-5, with 8 bases matching TRBD2. The J segment lost 5 bases and the V segment lost 4 bases, leaving 6 bases of the junction unmatched. The CDR3 has 14 residues. CDR1 is MGHRA, CDR2 YSYEKL, per germline. The CDR3, as DNA: TGCGCCAGCAGCCTCCGCGGGGGGTTGGAGACCCAGTACTTC. Translating it yields CASSLRGGLETQYF.

The chain employs TRBV4-1 and TRBJ1-1; 7 bases align to TRBD1. The junction had 10 bases not matched to a gene; V was cut back by 6 bases and J by 6 bases. CDR3 size: 14 residues. Per germline, CDR1 MGHRA and CDR2 YSYEKL. In DNA, the CDR3 is TGCGCCAGCAGTTACGACAGGGTAAGCTCTGAAGCTTTCTTT. It codes for CASSYDRVSSEAFF.

The rearrangement uses TRBV4-2 and TRBJ2-1; the match to TRBD2 covers 12 bases. The CDR3 loop spans 16 amino acids. V lost 1 base to trimming and J lost 5 bases; unmatched junction nucleotides: 3. Germline V gene data show CDR1 as LGHNA and CDR2 as YNFKEQ. The CDR3 loop reads CASSQGLAGENNEQFF. CDR3 coding DNA: TGTGCCAGCAGCCAAGGACTAGCGGGGGAGAACAATGAGCAGTTCTTC.

The chain recombines TRBV19 with TRBJ2-1; 7 bases fit TRBD1. Trimming cost V 4 bases and J 0 bases; bases outside gene matches: 3. The CDR3 totals 15 residues. CDR1 is LNHDA and CDR2 is SQIVND in the germline V gene (reference sequence). CDR3 amino acids: CASSKTGSSYNEQFF. The CDR3 DNA is TGTGCCAGTAGTAAGACAGGGAGCTCCTACAATGAGCAGTTCTTC.

The chain joins TRBV6-1 to TRBJ2-7, with 9 nucleotides matching TRBD2. From germline, CDR1 is MNHNS and CDR2 SASEGT. V gave up 1 base and J gave up 6 bases; unmatched junction bases: 13. The CDR3 is 17 amino acids. The CDR3 DNA reads as TGTGCCAGCAGTGAAGTACTAGCGGGCGTGCCATGGGGCGAGCAGTACGTC. Translated: CASSEVLAGVPWGEQYV.

The chain carries TRBV29-1 and TRBJ2-7, with 9 bases aligning to TRBD1. This CDR3 is 13 amino acids long. The germline gives CDR1 SQVTM, CDR2 ANQGSEA. J was trimmed by 4 bases and V by 7 bases; bases with no gene match: 8. The CDR3 bases are TGCAGCGCCAAAGGGACAGGGACTTACGAGCAGTACTTC. Amino acids: CSAKGTGTYEQYF.

The J gene is TRBJ1-4, the V gene TRBV7-9; D is undetermined. CDR1 is SEHNR and CDR2 is FQNEAQ in the germline V gene (reference sequence). V was clipped by 3 bases and J by 0 bases, with 5 bases between them. CDR3 length: 14 amino acids. The CDR3 bases are TGTGCCAGCAGCTTCCTCTCAACTAATGAAAAACTGTTTTTT. This gives the protein CASSFLSTNEKLFF.

Comment on this clone: A junction end diverges from the germline sequence, so it may reflect a read error. This chain links TRBV19 with TRBJ1-6; TRBD1 matches at 8 bases. This CDR3 contains 14 residues. In germline, CDR1 is LNHDA, CDR2 SQIVND (reference sequence). CDR3 nucleotides: TGTGTCAGTAGTATACAGGGGGTGGTTTCACCCCTCCACTTT. Encoded protein: CVSSIQGVVSPLHF.

This sequence joins TRBV15 and TRBJ2-1; 9 nucleotides align to TRBD2. CDR3 length equals 16 residues. Germline V gives CDR1 LNHNV, CDR2 YYDKDF (reference sequence). Trimming at V came to 0 bases and at J to 10 bases, leaving 10 bases not matched to a gene. CDR3 coding DNA: TGTGCCACCAGCAGAGAGGCGGGGGGGTTTCGGAAAGAGCAGTTCTTC. Translation gives CATSREAGGFRKEQFF.

This chain connects TRBV7-8 to TRBJ1-5, with 10 bases aligning to TRBD1. V dropped 1 base and J dropped 6; count of bases not matched to a gene: 9. Germline V CDR1 and CDR2: SGHVS, FQNEAQ. The CDR3 runs 17 residues. Written as DNA, the CDR3 is TGTGCCAGCAGCTTAGGCCGAGGGACAGGGGCTGGTCAGCCCCAGCATTTT. Its protein is CASSLGRGTGAGQPQHF.

The CDR3 nucleotides are TGTGCCAGCAGCCGGAGACAGGGGTCAGGCGAGCAGTACTTC. Amino acid sequence: CASSRRQGSGEQYF. V is TRBV3-1 (or the pseudogene TRBV3-2) and J is TRBJ2-7; 8 bases line up with TRBD1. Germline values: CDR1 LGHDT, CDR2 YNNKEL (reference sequence). This CDR3 has 14 residues. J lost 6 bases, V lost 4 bases, and 8 bases had no gene match.